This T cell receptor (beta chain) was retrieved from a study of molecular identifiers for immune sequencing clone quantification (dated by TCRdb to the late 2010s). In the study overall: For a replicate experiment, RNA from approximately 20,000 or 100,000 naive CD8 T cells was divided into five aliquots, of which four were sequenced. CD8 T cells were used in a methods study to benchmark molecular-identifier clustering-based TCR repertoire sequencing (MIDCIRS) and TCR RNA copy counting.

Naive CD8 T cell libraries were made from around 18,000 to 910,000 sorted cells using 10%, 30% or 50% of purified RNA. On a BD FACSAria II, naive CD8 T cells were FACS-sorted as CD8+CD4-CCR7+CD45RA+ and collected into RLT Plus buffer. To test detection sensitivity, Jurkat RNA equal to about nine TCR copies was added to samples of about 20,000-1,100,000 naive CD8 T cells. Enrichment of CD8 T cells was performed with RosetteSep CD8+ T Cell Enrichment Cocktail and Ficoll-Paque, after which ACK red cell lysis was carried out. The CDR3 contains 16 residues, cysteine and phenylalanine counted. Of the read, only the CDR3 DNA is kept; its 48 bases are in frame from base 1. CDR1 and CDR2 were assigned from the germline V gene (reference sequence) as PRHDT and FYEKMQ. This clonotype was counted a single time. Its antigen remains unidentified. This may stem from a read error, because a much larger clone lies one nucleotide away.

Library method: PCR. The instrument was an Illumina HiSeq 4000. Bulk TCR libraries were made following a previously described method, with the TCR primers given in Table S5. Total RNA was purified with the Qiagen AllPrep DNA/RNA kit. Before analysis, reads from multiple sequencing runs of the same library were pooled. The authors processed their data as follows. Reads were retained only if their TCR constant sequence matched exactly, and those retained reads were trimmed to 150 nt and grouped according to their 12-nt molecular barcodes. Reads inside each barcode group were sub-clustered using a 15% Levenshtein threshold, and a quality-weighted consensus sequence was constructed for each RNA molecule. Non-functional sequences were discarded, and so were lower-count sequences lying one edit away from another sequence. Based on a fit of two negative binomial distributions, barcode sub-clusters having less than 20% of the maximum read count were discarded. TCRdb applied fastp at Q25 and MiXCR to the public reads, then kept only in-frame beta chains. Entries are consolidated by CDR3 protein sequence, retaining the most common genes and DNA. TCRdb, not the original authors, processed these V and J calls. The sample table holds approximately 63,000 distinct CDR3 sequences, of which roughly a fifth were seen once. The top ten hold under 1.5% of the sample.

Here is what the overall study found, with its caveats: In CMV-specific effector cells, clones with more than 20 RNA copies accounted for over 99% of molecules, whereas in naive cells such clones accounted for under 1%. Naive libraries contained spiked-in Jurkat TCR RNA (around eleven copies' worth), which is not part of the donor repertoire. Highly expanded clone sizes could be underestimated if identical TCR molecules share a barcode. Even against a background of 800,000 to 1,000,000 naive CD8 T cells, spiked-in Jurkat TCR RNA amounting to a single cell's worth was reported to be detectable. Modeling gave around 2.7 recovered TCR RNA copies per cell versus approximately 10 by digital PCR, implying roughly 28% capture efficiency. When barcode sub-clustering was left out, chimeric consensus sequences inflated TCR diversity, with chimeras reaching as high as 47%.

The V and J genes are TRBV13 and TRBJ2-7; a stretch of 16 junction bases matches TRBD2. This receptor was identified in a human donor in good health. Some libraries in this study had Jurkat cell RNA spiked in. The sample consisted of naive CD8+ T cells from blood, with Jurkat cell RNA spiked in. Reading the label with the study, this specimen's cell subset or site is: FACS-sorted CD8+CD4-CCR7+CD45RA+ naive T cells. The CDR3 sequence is CASGFQGLAGGSEQYF. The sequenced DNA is TGTGCCAGCGGCTTTCAGGGACTAGCGGGAGGGTCCGAGCAGTACTTC.